What follows are 15 T cell receptor beta chains derived from one specimen sequenced in a study of blood T cell repertoires in COVID-19. Only in-frame clones appear in the TCRdb table, and some are missing; sequencing was by immunoSEQ multiplex PCR. The sample shows hundreds of thousands of clones, approximately 87% of them seen only once. Sequences were obtained from peripheral blood. These receptors originate from a woman aged 45-65 years who had recovered from COVID-19.

The chain recombines TRBV5-1 with TRBJ2-1; D possibly corresponds to TRBD2 (6 bases). In germline, CDR1 is SGHRS, CDR2 YFSETQ. The V end lost 8 bases, the J end lost 4 bases, and 19 bases lay between the germline ends. CDR3 size: 15 residues. CDR3 amino acids: CASKGRGSPYNEQFF. The CDR3 nucleotides read TGCGCCAGTAAGGGACGGGGGAGTCCTTACAATGAGCAGTTCTTC.

The rearrangement uses TRBV1 and TRBJ1-5. TRBV1 is deemed a pseudogene. CDR3 length equals 18 residues. The CDR3 nucleotides are TGCACCAGCAGCCAAGATCTGGCACCCAGAGGTAGCAATCAGCCCCAGCATTTT. Translated: CTSSQDLAPRGSNQPQHF.

The table lists this clone with a count of one. The chain is built from TRBV28 and TRBJ2-7, with 7 nucleotides matching TRBD2. This CDR3 spans 15 amino acids. The germline V gene encodes CDR1 MDHEN and CDR2 SYDVKM. Losses at the gene ends were 6 bases for V and 0 bases for J; bases not matched to a gene: 8. The CDR3 nucleotides read TGTGCCAGCAGACGACCGGGACTAAACTCCTACGAGCAGTACTTC. Its translation is CASRRPGLNSYEQYF.

This rearrangement joins TRBV12-3 or TRBV12-4 to TRBJ2-5; D remains ambiguous. V lost 6 bases and J 1 base, leaving 9 bases between the germline ends. The CDR3 has 13 amino acids. This chain's CDR3 is CASRYTTQETQYF. CDR3 in DNA: TGTGCCAGCAGGTACACCACCCAAGAGACCCAGTACTTC.

The CDR3 spells CASSQTHRGRTEAFF. DNA for the CDR3: TGTGCCAGCAGCCAAACCCACAGGGGGCGGACTGAAGCTTTCTTT. The gene calls are TRBV3-1 (or the pseudogene TRBV3-2) and TRBJ1-1; 9 bases align to TRBD1. This CDR3 contains 15 residues. Per germline, CDR1 LGHDT and CDR2 YNNKEL (reference sequence). Germline trimming cut 2 bases from V and 5 bases from J; bases unmatched to any gene: 6.

The J gene is TRBJ2-2, the V gene TRBV19; TRBD2 matches at 10 bases. The CDR3 has 17 amino acids. The V gene end was trimmed by 5 bases and the J gene end by 3 bases; junction bases not matched to a gene: 9. Looked up from germline, CDR1 is LNHDA and CDR2 is SQIVND (reference sequence). The CDR3 DNA reads as TGTGCCAGTAGTGCCCCGGGACTAGCGAAATACACCGGGGAGCTGTTTTTT. Translating it yields CASSAPGLAKYTGELFF.

The chain employs TRBV28 and TRBJ2-3, with D perhaps matching TRBD2 (6 bases). The V end lost 4 bases, the J end lost 3 bases, and 17 bases lay between the germline ends. The V gene's germline CDR1 is MDHEN and CDR2 SYDVKM. This CDR3 comprises 16 residues. CDR3 in DNA: TGTGCCAGCAGTTCTGCTGGGGCGGGGAAGACAGATACGCAGTATTTT. It yields the protein CASSSAGAGKTDTQYF.

CDR3 in amino acids: CASSSGQGLGREKLFF. CDR3 DNA sequence: TGTGCCAGCAGTTCGGGACAGGGTTTAGGTAGGGAAAAACTGTTTTTT. This rearrangement joins TRBV28 to TRBJ1-4; 9 bases agree with TRBD1. The V segment lost 4 bases and the J segment 8 bases; nucleotides outside the gene matches: 11. Germline CDR1 and CDR2: MDHEN and SYDVKM. The CDR3 is 16 residues long.

This CDR3 is CASSPLAGNTGELFF. CDR3 sequence (DNA): TGCGCCAGCAGCCCACTAGCGGGGAACACCGGGGAGCTGTTTTTT. The chain joins TRBV4-3 to TRBJ2-2; TRBD2 agrees at 9 bases. Germline CDR1 and CDR2: LGHNA and YSLEER. V was clipped by 4 bases and J by 1 base; unmatched bases: 1. CDR3 length: 15 residues.

For the CDR3, the DNA is TGTGCCAGCAGCTCGAGACTAGCGGGAGAAGCAGATACGCAGTATTTT. It encodes CASSSRLAGEADTQYF. This sequence joins TRBV7-3 and TRBJ2-3; 12 nucleotides match TRBD2. The trim removed 4 bases at V and 4 bases at J, leaving 6 bases unmatched. The CDR3 has 16 residues. The germline gives CDR1 SGHTA, CDR2 FQGTGA.

In its sample, this clone was seen a few times. The chain uses TRBV5-1 and TRBJ2-7, with TRBD1 identical over 10 bases. Germline trimming cut 4 bases from V and 6 bases from J; bases unmatched to any gene: 7. Per germline, CDR1 SGHRS and CDR2 YFSETQ. The CDR3 loop spans 14 amino acids. CDR3 amino acids: CASSTGQGSREQYF. The CDR3 region has the DNA TGCGCCAGCAGCACGGGACAGGGGTCTCGCGAGCAGTACTTC.

V usage is TRBV3-1 (or the pseudogene TRBV3-2) and J usage is TRBJ2-3; D remains unclear. With 1 base removed from V and 8 bases from J, the gap between germline ends came to 7 bases. This CDR3 is built from 12 residues. Germline loops: CDR1 LGHDT, CDR2 YNNKEL (reference sequence). In DNA form, the CDR3 reads TGTGCCAGCAGCCAAGTACGCGGTACGCAGTATTTT. Translation gives CASSQVRGTQYF.

This chain uses TRBV4-3 with TRBJ1-2; 10 positions match TRBD1. The CDR3 extends over 15 amino acids. The germline gives CDR1 LGHNA, CDR2 YSLEER. V was clipped by 0 bases and J by 8 bases; unmatched bases: 6. In nucleotides, the CDR3 is TGCGCCAGCAGCCAAGATCTGGGGACAGGGGTGGGCTACACCTTC. Residues: CASSQDLGTGVGYTF.

This clone showed up just once. V is TRBV4-1 and J is TRBJ2-3; D might be TRBD1 (6 bases). The CDR3 is 16 amino acids. Trimming removed 3 bases at V and 2 bases at J, with 15 bases between. The germline V gene encodes CDR1 MGHRA and CDR2 YSYEKL. The CDR3 nucleotides are TGCGCCAGCAGCCAGGCTTCGACAGGAACCACAGATACGCAGTATTTT. Amino acids: CASSQASTGTTDTQYF.

The J gene is TRBJ1-3, the V gene TRBV16, with 7 nucleotides matching TRBD1. Germline-derived CDR1 and CDR2 are KGHSY and FQNENV. This CDR3 is built from 14 residues. J lost 7 bases, V lost 4 bases, and 7 bases had no gene match. In DNA, the CDR3 is TGTGCCAGCAGCCTCTTAGGGGGCCCTAACACCATATATTTT. It codes for CASSLLGGPNTIYF. Variable domain in full (rest from reference TRBV16 and TRBJ1-3): GEEVAQTPKHLVRGEGQKAKLYCAPIKGHSYVFWYQQVLKNEFKFLISFQNENVFDETGMPKERFSAKCLPNSPCSLEIQATKLEDSAVYFCASSLLGGPNTIYFGEGSWLTVV.